The sequence of this T cell receptor (beta chain) was determined in a study of T cells after yellow fever vaccination (dated 2019 in TCRdb). With regard to the full study: The SMART-Seq v4 Ultra Low Input RNA kit was used to prepare libraries from fractions with low cell numbers. To follow T-cell clones before and after primary and booster YFV17D yellow fever vaccination, bulk TCR alpha and beta repertoires were sequenced over time. Two healthy male donors, one aged 18 to 30 and one aged 30 to 39 years, were included in the cohort. Blood was drawn at multiple timepoints before and after primary and secondary immunization, with bulk PBMC replicates and cell subsets isolated.

The treatment or condition label corresponds to: live attenuated yellow fever vaccine strain. At each blood-draw timepoint, two biological replicates of bulk PBMCs were collected. A standard Ficoll-Paque protocol was used to isolate PBMCs from peripheral blood. TriZol was used to extract RNA from bulk PBMCs, from CD4 and CD8 fractions, and from dextramer-positive and dextramer-negative fractions. V sheds 4 bases and J sheds 5 bases, leaving 11 bases between their ends. The CDR3 measures 13 amino acids from cysteine to phenylalanine. Only CDR3 DNA remains: 39 bases, in frame from the first base. Sequences SGDLS (CDR1) and YYNGEE (CDR2) are obtained from the germline V gene. Findings and caveats that apply to the study as a whole: Because the study included only a couple of donors, the extent to which the findings can be generalized is limited. A small share of clonotypes occurred in both CD4 and CD8 compartments, likely arising from convergent recombination. The secondary T-cell response was found to be weaker but faster than the primary response, with a peak reached on day 5 rather than on day 15. After the booster, most clones that had expanded after primary vaccination were detected again (around 95% of CD4 and around 88% of CD8), suggesting broad maintenance of memory. Computational filtering was required because FACS-sorted repertoires could contain abundant contaminating clonotypes from the bulk population.

This clonotype was counted ten times or more. The target of this receptor is not known. No much larger clonotype is one base removed from it; base qualities were not supplied. Synthesis of TCR cDNA relied on 5'RACE template switching, a step that introduced a universal primer site along with unique molecular identifiers. cDNA synthesis was primed from both the TCR alpha and TCR beta constant segments. Library amplification involved two PCR steps, and the second step added sample barcodes and sequencing adapters. Sequencing of libraries was performed on Illumina HiSeq 2500 (2x100 bp) or NovaSeq (2x150 bp). Per the source publication's procedure: Demultiplexing of reads and collapsing into UMI consensus sequences were performed with MIGEC, and V(D)J alignment was carried out with MiXCR. Clonotypes responding to the vaccine were identified with edgeR on replicate PBMC samples, with the criteria of FDR below 0.01 and a log2 fold change above 5 up to day 15. Each bulk clonotype was labeled CD4 or CD8 based on which sequenced repertoire, CD4 or CD8, contained the clonotype at higher abundance. TCRdb trimmed public reads at Q25 via fastp, called clones via MiXCR and kept in-frame beta chains. Records with the same CDR3 protein are collapsed into one entry carrying the most frequent genes and DNA. The V and J calls here are based on TCRdb, not the publication. In all, the sample holds some 350,000 distinct CDR3 sequences, and 8.7% of those were seen once. Roughly 18% of the sample is in the top ten clones.

Recombination connected TRBV9 to TRBJ2-3; TRBD2 is a possible D gene, resting on 5 matching bases. This sequence originates from a young man who received the YFV17D yellow fever vaccine. Sequencing was performed on PBMCs, taken on the day of the first yellow fever vaccination. The CDR3 reads as follows: CASSPRGGDTQYF. The nucleotide sequence is TGTGCCAGCAGCCCCCGGGGTGGAGATACGCAGTATTTT.